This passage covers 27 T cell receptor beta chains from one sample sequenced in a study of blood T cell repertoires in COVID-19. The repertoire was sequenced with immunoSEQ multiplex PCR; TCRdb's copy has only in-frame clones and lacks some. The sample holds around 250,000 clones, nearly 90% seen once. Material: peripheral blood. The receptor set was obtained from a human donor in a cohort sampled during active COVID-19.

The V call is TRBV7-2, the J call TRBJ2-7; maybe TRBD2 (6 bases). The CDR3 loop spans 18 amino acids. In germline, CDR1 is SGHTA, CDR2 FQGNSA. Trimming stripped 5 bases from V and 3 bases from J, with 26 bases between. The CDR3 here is CASSPRRVLSIGNYEQYF. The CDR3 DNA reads TGTGCCAGCAGCCCGAGGAGGGTTCTGTCGATCGGAAACTACGAGCAGTACTTC.

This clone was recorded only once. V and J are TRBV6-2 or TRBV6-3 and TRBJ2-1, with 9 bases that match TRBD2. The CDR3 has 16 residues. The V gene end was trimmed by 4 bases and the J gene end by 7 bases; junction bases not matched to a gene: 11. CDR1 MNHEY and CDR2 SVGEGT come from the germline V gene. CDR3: CASSSPEAGGVNEQFF. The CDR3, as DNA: TGTGCCAGCAGTTCCCCGGAAGCGGGGGGCGTGAATGAGCAGTTCTTC.

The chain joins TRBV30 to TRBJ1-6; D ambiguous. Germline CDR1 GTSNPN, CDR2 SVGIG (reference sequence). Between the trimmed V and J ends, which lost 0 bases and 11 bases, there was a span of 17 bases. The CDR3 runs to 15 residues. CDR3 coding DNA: TGTGCCTGGAGTGTATTAAGCGGAGGGAACCCACCCCTCCACTTT. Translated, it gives CAWSVLSGGNPPLHF.

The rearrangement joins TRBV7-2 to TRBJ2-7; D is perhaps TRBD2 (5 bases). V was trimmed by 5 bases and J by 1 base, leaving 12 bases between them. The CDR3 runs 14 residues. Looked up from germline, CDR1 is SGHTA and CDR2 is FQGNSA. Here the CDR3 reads CASSTSGKSYEQYF. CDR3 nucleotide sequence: TGTGCCAGCAGCACTTCCGGGAAATCCTACGAGCAGTACTTC.

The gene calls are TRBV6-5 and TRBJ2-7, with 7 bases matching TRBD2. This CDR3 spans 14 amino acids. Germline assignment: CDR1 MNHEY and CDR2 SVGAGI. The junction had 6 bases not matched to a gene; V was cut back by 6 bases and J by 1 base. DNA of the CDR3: TGTGCCAGCAGGAGGGGAGGGGAATCCTACGAGCAGTACTTC. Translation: CASRRGGESYEQYF.

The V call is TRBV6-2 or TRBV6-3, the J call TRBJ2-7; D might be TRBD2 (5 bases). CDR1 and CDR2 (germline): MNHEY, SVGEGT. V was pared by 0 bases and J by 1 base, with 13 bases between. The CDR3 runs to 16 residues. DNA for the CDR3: TGTGCCAGCAGTTACTCATGGCAGACTAATTCCTACGAGCAGTACTTC. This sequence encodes CASSYSWQTNSYEQYF.

CDR3: CASSPRQLARGYTF. CDR3 DNA sequence: TGTGCCAGCAGCCCGCGACAGCTCGCTCGTGGCTACACCTTC. This chain joins TRBV9 and TRBJ1-2, with D perhaps matching TRBD1 (5 bases). CDR1 and CDR2 from the germline V gene are SGDLS and YYNGEE. With 4 bases removed from V and 7 bases from J, the gap between germline ends came to 17 bases. CDR3 length equals 14 residues. Together with reference TRBV9 and TRBJ1-2, the CDR3 gives the full variable domain: DSGVTQTPKHLITATGQRVTLRCSPRSGDLSVYWYQQSLDQGLQFLIQYYNGEERAKGNILERFSAQQFPDLHSELNLSSLELGDSALYFCASSPRQLARGYTFGSGTRLTVV.

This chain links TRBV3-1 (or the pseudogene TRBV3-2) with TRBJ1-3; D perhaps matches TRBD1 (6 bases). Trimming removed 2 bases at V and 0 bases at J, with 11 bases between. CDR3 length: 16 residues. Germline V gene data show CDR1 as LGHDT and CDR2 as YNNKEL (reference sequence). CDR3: CASSQRLTGSGNTIYF. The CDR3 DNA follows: TGTGCCAGCAGCCAACGACTGACAGGCTCTGGAAACACCATATATTTT.

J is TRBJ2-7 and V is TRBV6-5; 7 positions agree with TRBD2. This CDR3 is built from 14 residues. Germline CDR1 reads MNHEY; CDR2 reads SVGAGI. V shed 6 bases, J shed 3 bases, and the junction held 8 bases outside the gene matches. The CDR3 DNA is TGTGCCAGCAGCCAAGCGGGGACTGGCTACGAGCAGTACTTC. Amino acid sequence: CASSQAGTGYEQYF.

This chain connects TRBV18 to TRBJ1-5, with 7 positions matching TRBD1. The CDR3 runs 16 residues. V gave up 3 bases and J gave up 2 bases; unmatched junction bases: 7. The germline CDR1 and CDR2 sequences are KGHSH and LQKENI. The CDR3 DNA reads TGTGCCAGCTCACCTACAGGGGATATAGGCAATCAGCCCCAGCATTTT. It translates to CASSPTGDIGNQPQHF. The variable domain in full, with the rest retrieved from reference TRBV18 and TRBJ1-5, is NAGVMQNPRHLVRRRGQEARLRCSPMKGHSHVYWYRQLPEEGLKFMVYLQKENIIDESGMPKERFSAEFPKEGPSILRIQQVVRGDSAAYFCASSPTGDIGNQPQHFGDGTRLSIL.

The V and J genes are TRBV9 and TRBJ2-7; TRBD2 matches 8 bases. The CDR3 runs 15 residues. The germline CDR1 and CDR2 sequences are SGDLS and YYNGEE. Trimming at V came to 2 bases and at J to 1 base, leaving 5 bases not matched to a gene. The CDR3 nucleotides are TGTGCCAGCAGCGTTGAGAGCGGGGGTTCCTACGAGCAGTACTTC. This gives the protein CASSVESGGSYEQYF.

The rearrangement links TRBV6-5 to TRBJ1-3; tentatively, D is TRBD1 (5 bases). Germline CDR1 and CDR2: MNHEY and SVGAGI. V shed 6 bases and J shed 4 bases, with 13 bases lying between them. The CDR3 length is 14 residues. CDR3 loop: CASSPRGDGNTIYF. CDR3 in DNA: TGTGCCAGCAGCCCCCGGGGGGACGGAAACACCATATATTTT.

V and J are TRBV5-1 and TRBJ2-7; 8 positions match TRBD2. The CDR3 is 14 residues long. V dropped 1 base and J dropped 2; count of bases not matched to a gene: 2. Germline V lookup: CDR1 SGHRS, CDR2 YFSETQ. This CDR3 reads CASSLTGGTYEQYF. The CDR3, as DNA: TGCGCCAGCAGCTTGACGGGGGGGACCTACGAGCAGTACTTC.

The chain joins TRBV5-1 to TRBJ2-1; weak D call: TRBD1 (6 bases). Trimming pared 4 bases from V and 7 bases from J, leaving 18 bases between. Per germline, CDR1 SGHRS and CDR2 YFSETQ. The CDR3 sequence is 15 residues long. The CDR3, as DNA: TGCGCCAGCAGCCCACCACAGGGATTTGGGAATGAGCAGTTCTTC. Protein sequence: CASSPPQGFGNEQFF.

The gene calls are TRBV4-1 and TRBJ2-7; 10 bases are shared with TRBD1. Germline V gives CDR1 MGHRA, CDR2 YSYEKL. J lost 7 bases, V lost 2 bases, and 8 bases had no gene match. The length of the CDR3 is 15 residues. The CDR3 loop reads CASSQTGTGAGEQYF. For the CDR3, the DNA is TGCGCCAGCAGCCAAACCGGGACAGGGGCTGGGGAGCAGTACTTC.

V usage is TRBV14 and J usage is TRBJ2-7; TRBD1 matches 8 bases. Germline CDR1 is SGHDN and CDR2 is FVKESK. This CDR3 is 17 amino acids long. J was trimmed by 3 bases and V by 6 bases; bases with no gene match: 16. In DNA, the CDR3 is TGTGCCAGCAGTTCCGGGACAGGCCCAACCCTTTACTACGAGCAGTACTTC. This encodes CASSSGTGPTLYYEQYF.

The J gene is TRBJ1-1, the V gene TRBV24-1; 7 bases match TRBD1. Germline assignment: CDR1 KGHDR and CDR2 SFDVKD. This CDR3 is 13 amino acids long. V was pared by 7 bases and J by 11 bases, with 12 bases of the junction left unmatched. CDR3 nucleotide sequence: TGTGCCACCAGAAGGGACAGCCTAGAAGATGCTTTCTTT. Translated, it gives CATRRDSLEDAFF.

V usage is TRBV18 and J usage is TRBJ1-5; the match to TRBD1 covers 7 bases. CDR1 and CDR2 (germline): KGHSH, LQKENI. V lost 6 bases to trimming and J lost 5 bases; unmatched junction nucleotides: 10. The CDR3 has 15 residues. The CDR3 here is CASSPTGTEDQPQHF. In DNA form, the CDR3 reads TGTGCCAGCTCGCCTACCGGGACAGAAGATCAGCCCCAGCATTTT.

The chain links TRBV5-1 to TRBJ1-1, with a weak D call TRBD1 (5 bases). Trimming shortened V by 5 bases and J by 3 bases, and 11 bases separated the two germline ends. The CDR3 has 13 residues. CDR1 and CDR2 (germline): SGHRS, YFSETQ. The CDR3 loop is CASRGRGDTEAFF. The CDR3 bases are TGCGCCAGCAGGGGGAGGGGAGACACTGAAGCTTTCTTT.

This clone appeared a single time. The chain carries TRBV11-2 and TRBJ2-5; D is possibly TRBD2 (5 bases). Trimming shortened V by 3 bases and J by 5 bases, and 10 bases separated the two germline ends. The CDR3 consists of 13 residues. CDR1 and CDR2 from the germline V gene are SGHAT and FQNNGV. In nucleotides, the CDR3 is TGTGCCAGCAGCTTTCCGGGGAAGGAGACCCAGTACTTC. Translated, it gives CASSFPGKETQYF.

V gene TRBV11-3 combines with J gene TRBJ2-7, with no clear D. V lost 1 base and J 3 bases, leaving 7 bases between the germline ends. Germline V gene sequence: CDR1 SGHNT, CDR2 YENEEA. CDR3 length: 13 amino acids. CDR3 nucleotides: TGTGCCAGCAGCTTAGGGCAGAACTACGAGCAGTACTTC. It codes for CASSLGQNYEQYF. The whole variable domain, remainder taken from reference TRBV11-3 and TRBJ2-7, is EAGVVQSPRYKIIEKKQPVAFWCNPISGHNTLYWYLQNLGQGPELLIRYENEEAVDDSQLPKDRFSAERLKGVDSTLKIQPAELGDSAVYLCASSLGQNYEQYFGPGTRLTVT.

CDR3 residues: CASSYSSGGSGDEQYF. The CDR3 nucleotides are TGTGCCAGCAGTTACTCCTCGGGCGGGAGCGGCGACGAGCAGTACTTC. The chain employs TRBV6-5 and TRBJ2-7, with TRBD2 matching 7 bases. The CDR3 covers 16 residues. Germline V gives CDR1 MNHEY, CDR2 SVGAGI. Trimming cost V 0 bases and J 5 bases; bases outside gene matches: 10.

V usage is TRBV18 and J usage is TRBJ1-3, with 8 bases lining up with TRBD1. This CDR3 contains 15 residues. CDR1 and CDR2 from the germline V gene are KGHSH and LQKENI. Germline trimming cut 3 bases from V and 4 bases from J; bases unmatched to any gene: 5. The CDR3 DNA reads TGTGCCAGCTCACCGCAGGGACAGGTCGGAAACACCATATATTTT. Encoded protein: CASSPQGQVGNTIYF.

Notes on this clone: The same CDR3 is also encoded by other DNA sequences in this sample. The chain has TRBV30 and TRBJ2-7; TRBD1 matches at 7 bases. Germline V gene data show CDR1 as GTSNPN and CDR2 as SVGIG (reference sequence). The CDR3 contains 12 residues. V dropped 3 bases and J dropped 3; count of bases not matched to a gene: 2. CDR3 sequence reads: CAWRRDSYEQYF. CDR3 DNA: TGTGCCTGGAGGAGGGACAGCTACGAGCAGTACTTC.

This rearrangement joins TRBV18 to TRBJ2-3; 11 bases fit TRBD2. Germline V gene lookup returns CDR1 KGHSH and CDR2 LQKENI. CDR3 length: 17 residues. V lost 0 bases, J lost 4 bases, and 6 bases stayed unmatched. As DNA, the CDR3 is TGTGCCAGCTCACCACCGGTGACGGGACTAGCGGCAGATACGCAGTATTTT. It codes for CASSPPVTGLAADTQYF.

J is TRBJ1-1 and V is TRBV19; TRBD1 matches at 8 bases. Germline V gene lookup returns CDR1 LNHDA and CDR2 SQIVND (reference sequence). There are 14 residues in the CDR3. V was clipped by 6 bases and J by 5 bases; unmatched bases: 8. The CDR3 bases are TGTGCCAGTAGAAAAGGACAGGGTGTTACTGAAGCTTTCTTT. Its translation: CASRKGQGVTEAFF.

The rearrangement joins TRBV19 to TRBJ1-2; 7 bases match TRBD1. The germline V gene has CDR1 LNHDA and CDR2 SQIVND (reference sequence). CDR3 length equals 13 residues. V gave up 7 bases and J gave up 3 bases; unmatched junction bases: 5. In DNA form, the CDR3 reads TGTGCCAGTACGACAGGGTCACACTATGGCTACACCTTC. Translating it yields CASTTGSHYGYTF.